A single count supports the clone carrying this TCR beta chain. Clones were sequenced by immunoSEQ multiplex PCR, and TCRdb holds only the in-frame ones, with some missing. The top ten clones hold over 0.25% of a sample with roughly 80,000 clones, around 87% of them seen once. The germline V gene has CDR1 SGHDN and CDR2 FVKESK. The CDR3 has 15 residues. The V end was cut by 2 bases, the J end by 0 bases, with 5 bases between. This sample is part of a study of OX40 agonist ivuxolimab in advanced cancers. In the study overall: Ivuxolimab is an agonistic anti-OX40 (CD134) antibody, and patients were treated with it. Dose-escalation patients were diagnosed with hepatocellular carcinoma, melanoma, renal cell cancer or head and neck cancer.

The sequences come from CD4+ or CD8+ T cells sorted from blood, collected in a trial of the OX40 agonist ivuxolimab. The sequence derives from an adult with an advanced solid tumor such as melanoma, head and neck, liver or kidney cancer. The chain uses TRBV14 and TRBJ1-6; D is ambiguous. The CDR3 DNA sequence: TGTGCCAGCAGCCAATTGAACTCCTATAATTCACCCCTCCACTTT. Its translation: CASSQLNSYNSPLHF.